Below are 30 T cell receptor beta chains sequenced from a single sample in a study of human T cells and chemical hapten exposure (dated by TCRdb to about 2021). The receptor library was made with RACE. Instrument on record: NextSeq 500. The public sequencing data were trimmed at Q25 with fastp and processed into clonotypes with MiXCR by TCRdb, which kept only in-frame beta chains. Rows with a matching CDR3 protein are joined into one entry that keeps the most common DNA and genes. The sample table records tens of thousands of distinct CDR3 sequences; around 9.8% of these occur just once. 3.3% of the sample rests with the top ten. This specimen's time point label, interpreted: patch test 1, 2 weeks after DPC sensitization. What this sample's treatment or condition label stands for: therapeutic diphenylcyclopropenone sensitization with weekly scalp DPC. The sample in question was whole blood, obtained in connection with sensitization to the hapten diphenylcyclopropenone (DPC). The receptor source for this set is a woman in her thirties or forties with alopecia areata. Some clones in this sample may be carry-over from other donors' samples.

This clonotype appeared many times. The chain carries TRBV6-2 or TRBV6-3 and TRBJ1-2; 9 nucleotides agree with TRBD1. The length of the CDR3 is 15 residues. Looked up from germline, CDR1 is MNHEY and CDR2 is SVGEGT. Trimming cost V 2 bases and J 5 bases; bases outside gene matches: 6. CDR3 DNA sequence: TGTGCCAGCAGTTACGTCCGTGGACAGGGGTATGGCTACACCTTC. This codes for CASSYVRGQGYGYTF.

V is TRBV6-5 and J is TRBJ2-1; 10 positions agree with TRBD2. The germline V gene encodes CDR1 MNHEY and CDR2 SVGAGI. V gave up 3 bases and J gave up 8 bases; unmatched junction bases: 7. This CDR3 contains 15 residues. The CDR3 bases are TGTGCCAGCAGTTATCAACTAGCGGGGCGGGATGAGCAGTTCTTC. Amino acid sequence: CASSYQLAGRDEQFF.

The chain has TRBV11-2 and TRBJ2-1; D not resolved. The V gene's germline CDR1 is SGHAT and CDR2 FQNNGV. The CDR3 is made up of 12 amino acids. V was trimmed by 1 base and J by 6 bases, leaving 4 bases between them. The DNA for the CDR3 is TGTGCCAGCAGCTTAGGTAGCAATGAGCAGTTCTTC. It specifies CASSLGSNEQFF.

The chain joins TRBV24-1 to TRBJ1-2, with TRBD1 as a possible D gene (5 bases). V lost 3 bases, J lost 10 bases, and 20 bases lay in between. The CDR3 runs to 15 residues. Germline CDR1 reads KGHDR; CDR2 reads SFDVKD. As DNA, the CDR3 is TGTGCCACCAGTGATCCCGCCAGGGACCCTAGTGACTACACCTTC. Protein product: CATSDPARDPSDYTF.

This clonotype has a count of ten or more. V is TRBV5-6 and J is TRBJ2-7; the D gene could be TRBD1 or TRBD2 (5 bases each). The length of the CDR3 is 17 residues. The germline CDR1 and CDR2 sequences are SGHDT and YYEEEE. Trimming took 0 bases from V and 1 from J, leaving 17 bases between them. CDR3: CASSLEQAEGTSYEQYF. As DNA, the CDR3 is TGTGCCAGCAGCTTGGAACAGGCCGAGGGGACGTCCTACGAGCAGTACTTC.

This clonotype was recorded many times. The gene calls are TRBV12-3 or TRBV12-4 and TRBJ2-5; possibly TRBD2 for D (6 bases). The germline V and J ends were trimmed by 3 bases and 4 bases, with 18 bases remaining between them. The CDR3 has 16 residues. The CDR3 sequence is CASSFDTGRETETQYF. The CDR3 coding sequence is TGTGCCAGCAGTTTTGATACAGGCCGGGAGACAGAGACCCAGTACTTC.

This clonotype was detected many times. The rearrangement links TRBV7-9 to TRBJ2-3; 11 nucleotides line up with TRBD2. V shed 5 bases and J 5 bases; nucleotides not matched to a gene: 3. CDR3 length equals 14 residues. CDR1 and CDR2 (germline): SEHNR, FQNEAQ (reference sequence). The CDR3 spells CASSLTSGGDTQYF. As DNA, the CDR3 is TGTGCCAGCAGCCTAACTAGCGGGGGAGATACGCAGTATTTT.

Here the CDR3 DNA reads TGTGCCAGCAGCGTCGACCAGACAGCCTTTACCTACAATGAGCAGTTCTTC. Translation gives CASSVDQTAFTYNEQFF. The chain recombines TRBV7-9 with TRBJ2-1, with D possibly TRBD1 on 5 matching bases. This CDR3 spans 17 amino acids. Trimming removed 5 bases at V and 2 bases at J, with 19 bases between. Germline assignment: CDR1 SEHNR and CDR2 FQNEAQ (reference sequence).

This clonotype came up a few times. This chain's CDR3 is CASSYGAHEVTEAFF. The CDR3 DNA sequence: TGCGCCAGCAGCTATGGGGCCCACGAGGTAACTGAAGCTTTCTTT. The chain links TRBV5-1 to TRBJ1-1, with a weak D call TRBD1 (5 bases). The CDR3 runs to 15 residues. CDR1 SGHRS and CDR2 YFSETQ come from the germline V gene. Trimming pared 3 bases from V and 5 bases from J, leaving 17 bases between.

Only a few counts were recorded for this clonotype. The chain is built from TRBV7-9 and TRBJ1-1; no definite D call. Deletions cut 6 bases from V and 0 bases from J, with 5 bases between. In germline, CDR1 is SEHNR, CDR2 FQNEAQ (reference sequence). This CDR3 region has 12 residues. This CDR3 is CASSPMNTEAFF. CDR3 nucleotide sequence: TGTGCCAGCAGTCCAATGAACACTGAAGCTTTCTTT.

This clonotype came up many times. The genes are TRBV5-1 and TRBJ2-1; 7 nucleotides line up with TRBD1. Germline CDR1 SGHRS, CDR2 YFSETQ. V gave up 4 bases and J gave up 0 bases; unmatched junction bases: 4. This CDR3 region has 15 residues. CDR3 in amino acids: CASSVTGDSYNEQFF. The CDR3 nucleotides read TGCGCCAGCAGCGTAACAGGGGACTCCTACAATGAGCAGTTCTTC.

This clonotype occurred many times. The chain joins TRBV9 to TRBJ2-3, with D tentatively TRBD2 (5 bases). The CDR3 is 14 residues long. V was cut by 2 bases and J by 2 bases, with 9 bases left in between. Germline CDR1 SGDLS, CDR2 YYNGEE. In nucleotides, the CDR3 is TGTGCCAGCAGCGTTAGCGCCAACACAGATACGCAGTATTTT. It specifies CASSVSANTDTQYF.

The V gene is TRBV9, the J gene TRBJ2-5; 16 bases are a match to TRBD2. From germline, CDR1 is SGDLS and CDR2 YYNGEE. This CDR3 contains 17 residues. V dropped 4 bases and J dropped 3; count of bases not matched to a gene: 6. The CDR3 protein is CASSPGTSGGAEETQYF. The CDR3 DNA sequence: TGTGCCAGCAGCCCCGGGACTAGCGGGGGGGCCGAAGAGACCCAGTACTTC.

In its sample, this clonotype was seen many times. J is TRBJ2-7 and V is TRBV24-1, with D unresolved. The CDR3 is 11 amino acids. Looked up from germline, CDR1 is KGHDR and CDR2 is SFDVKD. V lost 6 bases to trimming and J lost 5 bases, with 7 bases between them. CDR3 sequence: CATSFQNEQYF. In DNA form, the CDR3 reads TGTGCCACCAGTTTCCAAAACGAGCAGTACTTC.

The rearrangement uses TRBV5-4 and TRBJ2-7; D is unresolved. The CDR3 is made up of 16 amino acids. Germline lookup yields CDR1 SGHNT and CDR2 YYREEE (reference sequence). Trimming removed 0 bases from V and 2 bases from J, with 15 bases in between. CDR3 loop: CASSLGVGLPPYEQYF. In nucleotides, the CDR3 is TGTGCCAGCAGCTTGGGGGTTGGGCTTCCCCCCTACGAGCAGTACTTC.

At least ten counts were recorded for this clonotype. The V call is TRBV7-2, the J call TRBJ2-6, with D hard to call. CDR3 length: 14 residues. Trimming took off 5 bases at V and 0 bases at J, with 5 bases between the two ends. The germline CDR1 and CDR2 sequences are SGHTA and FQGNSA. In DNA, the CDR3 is TGTGCCAGCAGCCCGAACTCTGGGGCCAACGTCCTGACTTTC. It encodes CASSPNSGANVLTF.

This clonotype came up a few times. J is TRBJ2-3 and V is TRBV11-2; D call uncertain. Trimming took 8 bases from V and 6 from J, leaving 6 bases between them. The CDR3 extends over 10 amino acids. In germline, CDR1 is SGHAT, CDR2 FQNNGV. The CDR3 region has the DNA TGTGCCAGCGCTTGGGATACGCAGTATTTT. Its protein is CASAWDTQYF.

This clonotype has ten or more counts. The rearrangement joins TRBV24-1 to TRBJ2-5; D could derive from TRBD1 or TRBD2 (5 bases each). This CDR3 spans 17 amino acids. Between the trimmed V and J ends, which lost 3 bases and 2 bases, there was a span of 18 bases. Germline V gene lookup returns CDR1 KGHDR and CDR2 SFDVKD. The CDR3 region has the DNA TGTGCCACCAGTGATCCGTCGGCCGATTGGGGGCAAGAGACCCAGTACTTC. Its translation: CATSDPSADWGQETQYF.

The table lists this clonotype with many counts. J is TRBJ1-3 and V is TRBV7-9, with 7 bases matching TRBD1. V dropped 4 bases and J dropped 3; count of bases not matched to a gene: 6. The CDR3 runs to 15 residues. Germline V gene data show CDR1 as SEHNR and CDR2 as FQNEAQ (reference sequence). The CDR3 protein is CASSSLGTVGNTIYF. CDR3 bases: TGTGCCAGCAGCTCTCTGGGGACAGTTGGAAACACCATATATTTT.

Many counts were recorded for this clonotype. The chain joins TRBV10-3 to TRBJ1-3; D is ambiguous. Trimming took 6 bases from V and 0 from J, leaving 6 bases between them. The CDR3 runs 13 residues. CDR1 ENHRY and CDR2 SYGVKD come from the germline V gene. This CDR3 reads CAIRQPSGNTIYF. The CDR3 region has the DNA TGTGCCATCAGGCAGCCCTCTGGAAACACCATATATTTT.

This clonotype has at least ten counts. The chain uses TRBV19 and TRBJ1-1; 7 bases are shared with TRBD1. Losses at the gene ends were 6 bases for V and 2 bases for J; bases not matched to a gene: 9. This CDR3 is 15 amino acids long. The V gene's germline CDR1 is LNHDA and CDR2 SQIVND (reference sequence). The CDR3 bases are TGTGCCAGTAGAACTCCAGGGGGATTTAACACTGAAGCTTTCTTT. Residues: CASRTPGGFNTEAFF.

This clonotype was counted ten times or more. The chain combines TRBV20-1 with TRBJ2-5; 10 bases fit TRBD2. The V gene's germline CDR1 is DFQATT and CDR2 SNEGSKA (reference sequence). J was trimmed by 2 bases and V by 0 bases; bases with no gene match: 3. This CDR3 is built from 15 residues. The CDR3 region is CSARDGGLAQETQYF. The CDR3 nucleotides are TGCAGTGCTAGAGATGGGGGACTAGCGCAAGAGACCCAGTACTTC.

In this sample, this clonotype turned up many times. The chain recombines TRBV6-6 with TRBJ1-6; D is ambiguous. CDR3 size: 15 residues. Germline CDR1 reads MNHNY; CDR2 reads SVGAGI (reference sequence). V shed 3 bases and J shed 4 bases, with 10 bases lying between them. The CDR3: CASSYPGAYNSPLHF. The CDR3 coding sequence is TGTGCCAGCAGTTATCCGGGAGCTTATAATTCACCCCTCCACTTT.

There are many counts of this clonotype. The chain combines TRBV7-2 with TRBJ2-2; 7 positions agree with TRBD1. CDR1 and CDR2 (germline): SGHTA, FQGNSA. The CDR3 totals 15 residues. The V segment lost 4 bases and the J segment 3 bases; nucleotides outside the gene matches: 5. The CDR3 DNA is TGTGCCAGCAGCTCGCGAGGGACAGACACCGGGGAGCTGTTTTTT. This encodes CASSSRGTDTGELFF.

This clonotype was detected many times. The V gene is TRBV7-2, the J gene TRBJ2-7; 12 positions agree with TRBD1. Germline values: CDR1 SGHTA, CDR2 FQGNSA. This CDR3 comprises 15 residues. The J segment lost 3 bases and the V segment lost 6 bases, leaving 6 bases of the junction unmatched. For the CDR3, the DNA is TGTGCCAGCAGGCCCGGGACAGGGGGCCTCTACGAGCAGTACTTC. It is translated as CASRPGTGGLYEQYF.

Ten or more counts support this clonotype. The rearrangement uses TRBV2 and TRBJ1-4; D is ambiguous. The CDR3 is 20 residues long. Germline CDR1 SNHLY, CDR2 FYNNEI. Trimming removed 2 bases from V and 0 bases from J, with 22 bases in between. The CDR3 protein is CASSETLQVPSPATNEKLFF. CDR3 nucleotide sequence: TGTGCCAGCAGTGAAACCCTCCAGGTACCAAGTCCTGCAACTAATGAAAAACTGTTTTTT.

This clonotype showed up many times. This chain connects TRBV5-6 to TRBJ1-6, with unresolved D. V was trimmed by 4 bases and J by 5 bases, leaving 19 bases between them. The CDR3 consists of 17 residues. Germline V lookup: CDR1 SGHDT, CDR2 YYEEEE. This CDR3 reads CASSGRVFGIHNSPLHF. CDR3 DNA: TGTGCCAGCAGCGGGAGGGTTTTCGGCATACATAATTCACCCCTCCACTTT.

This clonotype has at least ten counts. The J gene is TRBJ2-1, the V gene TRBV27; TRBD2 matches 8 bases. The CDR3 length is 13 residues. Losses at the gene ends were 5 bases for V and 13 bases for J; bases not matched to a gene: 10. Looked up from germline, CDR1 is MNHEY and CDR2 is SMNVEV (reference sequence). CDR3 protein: CASSIVQRGSQFF. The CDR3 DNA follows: TGTGCCAGCAGTATAGTCCAGCGGGGGTCTCAGTTCTTC.

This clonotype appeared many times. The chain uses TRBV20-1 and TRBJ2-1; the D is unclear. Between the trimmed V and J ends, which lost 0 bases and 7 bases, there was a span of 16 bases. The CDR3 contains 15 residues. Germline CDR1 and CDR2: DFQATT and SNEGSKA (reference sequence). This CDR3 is CSARDFLSSWNEQFF. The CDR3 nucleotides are TGCAGTGCTAGAGATTTCCTATCTTCCTGGAATGAGCAGTTCTTC.

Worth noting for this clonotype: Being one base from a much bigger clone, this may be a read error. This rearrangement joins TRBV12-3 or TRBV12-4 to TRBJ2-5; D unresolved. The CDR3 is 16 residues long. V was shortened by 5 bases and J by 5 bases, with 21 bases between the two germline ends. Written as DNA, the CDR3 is TGTGCCAGCAGTGCTAACCCGGTCCCGGGTCGGGAGACCCAGTACTTC. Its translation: CASSANPVPGRETQYF.